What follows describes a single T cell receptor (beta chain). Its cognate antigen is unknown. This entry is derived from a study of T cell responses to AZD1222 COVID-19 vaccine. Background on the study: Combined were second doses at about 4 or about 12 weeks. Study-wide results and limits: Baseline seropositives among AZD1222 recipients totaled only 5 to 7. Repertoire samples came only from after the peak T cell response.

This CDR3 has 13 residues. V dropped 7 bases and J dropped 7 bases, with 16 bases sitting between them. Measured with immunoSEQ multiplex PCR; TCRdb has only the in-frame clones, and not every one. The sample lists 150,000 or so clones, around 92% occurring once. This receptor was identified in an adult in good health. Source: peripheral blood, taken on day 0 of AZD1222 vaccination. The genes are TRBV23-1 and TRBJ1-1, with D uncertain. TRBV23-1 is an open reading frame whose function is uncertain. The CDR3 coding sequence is TGCGCCAGCACCCATCAGAGTCTAATTGAAGCTTTCTTT. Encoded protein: CASTHQSLIEAFF.